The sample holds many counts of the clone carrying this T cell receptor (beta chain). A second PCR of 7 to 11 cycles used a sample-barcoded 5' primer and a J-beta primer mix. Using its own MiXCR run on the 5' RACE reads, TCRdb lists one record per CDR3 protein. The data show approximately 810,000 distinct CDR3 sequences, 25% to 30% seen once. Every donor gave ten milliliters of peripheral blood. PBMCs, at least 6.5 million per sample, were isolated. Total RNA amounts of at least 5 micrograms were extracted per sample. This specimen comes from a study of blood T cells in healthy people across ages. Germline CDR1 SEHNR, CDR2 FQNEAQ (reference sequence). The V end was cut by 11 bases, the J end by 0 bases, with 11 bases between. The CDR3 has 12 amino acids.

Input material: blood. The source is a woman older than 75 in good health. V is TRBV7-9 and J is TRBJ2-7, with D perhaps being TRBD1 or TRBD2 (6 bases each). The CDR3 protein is CAGGTSSYEQYF. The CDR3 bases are TGTGCCGGGGGGACAAGCTCCTACGAGCAGTACTTC.